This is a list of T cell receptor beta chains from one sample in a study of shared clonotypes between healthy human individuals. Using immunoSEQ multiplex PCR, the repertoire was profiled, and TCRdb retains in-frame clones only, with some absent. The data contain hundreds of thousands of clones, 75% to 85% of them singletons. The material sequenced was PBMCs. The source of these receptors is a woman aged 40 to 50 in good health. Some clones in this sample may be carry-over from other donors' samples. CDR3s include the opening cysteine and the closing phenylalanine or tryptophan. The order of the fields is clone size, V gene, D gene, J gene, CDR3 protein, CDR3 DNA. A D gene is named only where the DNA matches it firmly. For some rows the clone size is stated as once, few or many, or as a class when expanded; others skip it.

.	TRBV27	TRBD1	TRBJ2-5	CASSPGQGVGETQYF	TGTGCCAGCAGTCCCGGACAGGGGGTAGGGGAGACCCAGTACTTC
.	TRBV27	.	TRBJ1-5	CASSLQGFNQPQHF	TGTGCCAGCAGTCTCCAGGGGTTTAATCAGCCCCAGCATTTT
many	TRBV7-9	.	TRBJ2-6	CASSVRQAWAGANVLTF	TGTGCCAGCAGCGTCCGTCAGGCATGGGCTGGGGCCAACGTCCTGACTTTC
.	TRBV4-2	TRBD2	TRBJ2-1	CASSQGRLAGANEQFF	TGTGCCAGCAGCCAGGGAAGGCTAGCGGGAGCCAATGAGCAGTTCTTC
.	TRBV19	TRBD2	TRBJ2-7	CASSSGSAGGHYEQYF	TGTGCCAGTTCATCGGGATCAGCGGGAGGCCACTACGAGCAGTACTTC
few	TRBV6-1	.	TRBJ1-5	CATGKEGNQPQHF	TGTGCCACCGGAAAGGAAGGCAATCAGCCCCAGCATTTT
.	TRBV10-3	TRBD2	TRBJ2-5	CAISSGRKETQYF	TGTGCCATCAGCAGCGGGAGGAAAGAGACCCAGTACTTC
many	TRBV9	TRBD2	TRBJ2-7	CASSDGLAGVSEQYF	TGTGCCAGCAGCGACGGACTAGCGGGAGTATCCGAGCAGTACTTC
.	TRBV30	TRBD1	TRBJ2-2	CAWRRTGGAGELFF	TGTGCCTGGAGACGGACAGGGGGGGCCGGGGAGCTGTTTTTT
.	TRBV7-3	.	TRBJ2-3	CASSLYPGSADTQYF	TGTGCCAGCAGCTTATACCCAGGGTCGGCAGATACGCAGTATTTT
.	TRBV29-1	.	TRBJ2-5	CSALGLAGETQYF	TGCAGCGCTTTAGGGCTAGCCGGAGAGACCCAGTACTTC
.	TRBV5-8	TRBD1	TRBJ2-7	CASSRQGDSYEQYF	TGTGCCAGCAGCCGACAGGGGGATTCCTACGAGCAGTACTTC
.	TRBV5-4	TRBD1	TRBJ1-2	CASSRGQGDYGYTF	TGTGCCAGCAGCCGCGGACAGGGGGACTATGGCTACACCTTC
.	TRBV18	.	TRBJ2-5	CASSPSETQYF	TGTGCCAGCTCACCCTCCGAGACCCAGTACTTC
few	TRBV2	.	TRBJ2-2	CASSSQMGIGELFF	TGTGCCAGCAGCTCCCAAATGGGGATCGGGGAGCTGTTTTTT
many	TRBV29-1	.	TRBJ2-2	CSVEDPLKSLVGAGELFF	TGCAGCGTTGAAGACCCCTTAAAGTCACTAGTTGGTGCCGGGGAGCTGTTTTTT
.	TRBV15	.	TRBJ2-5	CATSRDLGPQETQYF	TGTGCCACCAGCAGAGATCTGGGACCACAAGAGACCCAGTACTTC
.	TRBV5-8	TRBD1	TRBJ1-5	CASSLDRTGRGQPQHF	TGTGCCAGCAGCTTGGATAGGACAGGGAGGGGTCAGCCCCAGCATTTT
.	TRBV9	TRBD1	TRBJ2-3	CASSPDRVSSTDTQYF	TGTGCCAGCAGCCCTGACAGGGTATCGAGCACAGATACGCAGTATTTT
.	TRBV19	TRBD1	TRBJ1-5	CASSPGGGGNQPQHF	TGTGCCAGTAGCCCAGGGGGCGGCGGCAATCAGCCCCAGCATTTT
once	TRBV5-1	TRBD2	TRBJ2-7	CASSLAPGTRVYEQYF	TGCGCCAGCAGCTTGGCCCCCGGGACTAGAGTCTACGAGCAGTACTTC
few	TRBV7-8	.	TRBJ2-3	CASSRLVSNTDTQYF	TGTGCCAGCAGCCGACTAGTCAGTAACACAGATACGCAGTATTTT
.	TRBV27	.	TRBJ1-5	CASSFARGQPQHF	TGTGCCAGCAGTTTTGCCAGAGGGCAGCCCCAGCATTTT
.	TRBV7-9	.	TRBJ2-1	CASSSTGLGDSYNEQFF	TGTGCCAGCAGCTCCACCGGACTGGGAGATTCCTACAATGAGCAGTTCTTC
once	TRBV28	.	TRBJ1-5	CASSLTTANQPQHF	TGTGCCAGCAGTTTGACGACAGCAAATCAGCCCCAGCATTTT
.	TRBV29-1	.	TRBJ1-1	CSVRWRGNTEAFF	TGCAGCGTTCGGTGGCGGGGAAACACTGAAGCTTTCTTT
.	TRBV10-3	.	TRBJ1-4	CAISEGGLNEKLFF	TGTGCCATCAGTGAGGGAGGCCTTAATGAAAAACTGTTTTTT
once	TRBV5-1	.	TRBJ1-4	CASSWTTGGGEEKLFF	TGCGCCAGCAGCTGGACGACAGGAGGAGGAGAGGAAAAACTGTTTTTT
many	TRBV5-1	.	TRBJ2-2	CASSFLGQTNTGELFF	TGCGCCAGCAGCTTCTTGGGACAAACAAACACCGGGGAGCTGTTTTTT
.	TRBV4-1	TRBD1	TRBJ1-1	CASSRQGADTEAFF	TGCGCCAGCAGCCGACAGGGCGCGGACACTGAAGCTTTCTTT
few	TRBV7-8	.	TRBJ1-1	CASSSMALGGAFF	TGTGCCAGCAGCTCAATGGCCCTAGGAGGAGCTTTCTTT
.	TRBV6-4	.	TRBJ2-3	CASSETASTDTQYF	TGTGCCAGCAGTGAGACAGCTAGCACAGATACGCAGTATTTT
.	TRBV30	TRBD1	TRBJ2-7	CAWSDDRVMAYEQYF	TGTGCCTGGAGCGACGACAGGGTAATGGCCTACGAGCAGTACTTC
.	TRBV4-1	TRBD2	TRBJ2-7	CASSRTSGSSYEQYF	TGCGCCAGCAGCCGGACTAGCGGGAGCTCCTACGAGCAGTACTTC
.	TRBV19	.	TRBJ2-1	CASSLWAGNSYNEQFF	TGTGCCAGTAGCCTATGGGCGGGAAACTCCTACAATGAGCAGTTCTTC
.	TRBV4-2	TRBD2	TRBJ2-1	CASSQGLAGGPSYNEQFF	TGTGCCAGCAGCCAAGGACTAGCGGGAGGGCCCTCCTACAATGAGCAGTTCTTC
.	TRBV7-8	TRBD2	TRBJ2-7	CASSFASGAEQYF	TGTGCCAGCAGCTTCGCTAGCGGGGCCGAGCAGTACTTC
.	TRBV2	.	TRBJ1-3	CASRAQGSGNTIYF	TGTGCCAGCAGGGCCCAGGGCTCTGGAAACACCATATATTTT
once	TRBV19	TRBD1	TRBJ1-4	CASKIRQGDEKLFF	TGTGCCAGTAAGATCAGACAGGGCGATGAAAAACTGTTTTTT
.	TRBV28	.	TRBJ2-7	CASSLWPDEQYF	TGTGCCAGCAGTTTATGGCCCGACGAGCAGTACTTC
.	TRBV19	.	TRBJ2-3	CASEDRVSTDTQYF	TGTGCCAGTGAGGACCGGGTGAGCACAGATACGCAGTATTTT
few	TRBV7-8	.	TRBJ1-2	CASSLGTLAPSYGYTF	TGTGCCAGCAGCTTAGGGACACTTGCTCCTTCCTATGGCTACACCTTC
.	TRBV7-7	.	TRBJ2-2	CASSLNRATGELFF	TGTGCTAGCAGCTTAAATAGGGCCACCGGGGAGCTGTTTTTT
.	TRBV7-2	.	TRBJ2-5	CASSRPRAETQYF	TGTGCCAGCAGCCGTCCCCGAGCCGAGACCCAGTACTTC
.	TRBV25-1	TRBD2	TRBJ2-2	CASSDALAGPITGELFF	TGTGCCAGCAGTGATGCACTAGCGGGACCTATTACCGGGGAGCTGTTTTTT
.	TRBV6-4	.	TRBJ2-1	CASSDSRRSSYNEQFF	TGTGCCAGCAGTGACTCGAGGAGGAGCTCCTACAATGAGCAGTTCTTC
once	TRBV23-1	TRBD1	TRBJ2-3	CASSQSIRDRRPTDTQYF	TGCGCCAGCAGTCAATCGATCCGGGACAGGCGCCCCACAGATACGCAGTATTTT
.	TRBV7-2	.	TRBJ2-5	CASSLNWGETQYF	TGTGCCAGCAGCTTAAATTGGGGGGAGACCCAGTACTTC
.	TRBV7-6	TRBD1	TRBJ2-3	CASSGTGGFPDTQYF	TGTGCCAGCAGCGGGACAGGGGGCTTTCCAGATACGCAGTATTTT